This TCR beta chain is drawn from a study of blood T cell repertoires in COVID-19. CDR1 MNHEY and CDR2 SVGAGI come from the germline V gene. V was pared by 0 bases and J by 4 bases, with 6 bases of the junction left unmatched. CDR3 length equals 16 residues. Data came from immunoSEQ multiplex PCR; TCRdb stores just in-frame clones and leaves some out. This sample has around 70,000 clones, with roughly nine tenths found just once. The receptor was isolated from a man older than 75 with acute or convalescent COVID-19. The rearrangement links TRBV6-5 to TRBJ2-3, with 8 bases lining up with TRBD1. The sequencing input was peripheral blood. The CDR3, as DNA: TGTGCCAGCAGTTACTCCGGGGCAGGGGGCTCAGATACGCAGTATTTT. Translating it yields CASSYSGAGGSDTQYF.